A single sample gave rise to the 21 T cell receptor beta chains below, sequenced in a study of cytomegalovirus exposure and HLA in healthy donors. The PCR was carried out with 60 Vbeta primers and 13 Jbeta primers. The assay was immunoSEQ multiplex PCR, and TCRdb's table has in-frame clones only and misses some. The sample shows more than 150,000 clones, 75% to 90% of them seen only once. Sequencing input: PBMCs. The receptor set was obtained from a man younger than 30 in good health and CMV-seropositive.

The chain carries TRBV11-2 and TRBJ1-2; 9 nucleotides match TRBD1. Germline V CDR1 and CDR2: SGHAT, FQNNGV. Trimming took 1 base from V and 6 from J; bases not matched to a gene: 15. The CDR3 consists of 18 residues. In DNA form, the CDR3 reads TGTGCCAGCAGCTTAGGGACAGGGGCCCTCTCGGTCGCCAATGGCTACACCTTC. Translation: CASSLGTGALSVANGYTF.

CDR3 nucleotide sequence: TGTGCCTGGAGCCTCAGGGGCTACTCTGGAAACACCATATATTTT. This sequence encodes CAWSLRGYSGNTIYF. This rearrangement joins TRBV30 to TRBJ1-3, with TRBD1 as a possible D gene (6 bases). The CDR3 is 15 residues long. Looked up from germline, CDR1 is GTSNPN and CDR2 is SVGIG (reference sequence). With 3 bases removed from V and 0 bases from J, the gap between germline ends came to 12 bases.

The chain is built from TRBV6-5 and TRBJ1-2; maybe TRBD1 (6 bases). Germline CDR1 reads MNHEY; CDR2 reads SVGAGI. CDR3 length: 13 residues. V was trimmed by 5 bases and J by 8 bases, leaving 15 bases between them. The DNA of the CDR3 is TGTGCCAGCAGTACCTTCAGGGGTGGAGGCTACACCTTC. This translates into CASSTFRGGGYTF.

The gene calls are TRBV9 and TRBJ2-1; the match to TRBD1 covers 11 bases. From germline, CDR1 is SGDLS and CDR2 YYNGEE. The CDR3 extends over 17 amino acids. After removal of 3 bases from V and 7 bases from J, the junction contained 12 bases not matched to a gene. The CDR3 here is CASSAHPGQGALNEQFF. Here the CDR3 DNA reads TGTGCCAGCAGCGCCCACCCTGGACAGGGGGCGTTAAATGAGCAGTTCTTC.

This clone showed up just once. The rearrangement links TRBV2 to TRBJ2-5; TRBD2 aligns across 11 bases. Germline V lookup: CDR1 SNHLY, CDR2 FYNNEI. V was clipped by 2 bases and J by 7 bases; unmatched bases: 6. This CDR3 region has 15 residues. Here the CDR3 DNA reads TGTGCCAGCAGTGAAAGTAGCGGGGGGGCCGGGACCCAGTACTTC. It encodes CASSESSGGAGTQYF.

The chain is built from TRBV10-3 and TRBJ2-5; perhaps TRBD1 as D (6 bases). The J call is uncertain, as TRBJ2-7 better fits the DNA end. This CDR3 spans 12 amino acids. Germline lookup yields CDR1 ENHRY and CDR2 SYGVKD. In nucleotides, the CDR3 is TGTGCCATCCAAGGACAGACCTACGAGCAGTACTTC. This encodes CAIQGQTYEQYF.

V and J are TRBV2 and TRBJ2-2; 7 bases align to TRBD1. The germline V gene has CDR1 SNHLY and CDR2 FYNNEI. The J segment lost 3 bases and the V segment lost 5 bases, leaving 9 bases of the junction unmatched. This CDR3 spans 16 amino acids. The CDR3 sequence is CASSSTGAGYTGELFF. CDR3 bases: TGTGCCAGCAGTTCTACAGGGGCGGGCTACACCGGGGAGCTGTTTTTT.

In its sample, this clone was seen a few times. This chain connects TRBV5-1 to TRBJ2-5; D remains unclear. Between the trimmed V and J ends, which lost 3 bases and 0 bases, there was a span of 6 bases. This CDR3 is 13 amino acids long. Per germline, CDR1 SGHRS and CDR2 YFSETQ. For the CDR3, the DNA is TGCGCCAGCAGCTCTGACTACCAAGAGACCCAGTACTTC. Protein: CASSSDYQETQYF.

The rearrangement joins TRBV18 to TRBJ1-2; 7 bases match TRBD1. The V gene end was trimmed by 4 bases and the J gene end by 5 bases; junction bases not matched to a gene: 7. Germline CDR1 and CDR2: KGHSH and LQKENI. The CDR3 length is 14 residues. CDR3 DNA sequence: TGTGCCAGCTCACAAAGACAGGGCGATTATGGCTACACCTTC. This encodes CASSQRQGDYGYTF. Using reference TRBV18 and TRBJ1-2 for the parts outside the CDR3, the full variable domain is NAGVMQNPRHLVRRRGQEARLRCSPMKGHSHVYWYRQLPEEGLKFMVYLQKENIIDESGMPKERFSAEFPKEGPSILRIQQVVRGDSAAYFCASSQRQGDYGYTFGSGTRLTVV.

This chain uses TRBV5-4 with TRBJ2-4, with 8 bases identical to TRBD1. This CDR3 comprises 15 residues. Germline CDR1 and CDR2: SGHNT and YYREEE (reference sequence). Trimming at V came to 3 bases and at J to 4 bases, leaving 6 bases not matched to a gene. DNA of the CDR3: TGTGCCAGCAGCTCCCTGACAGGGGCTAAAAACATTCAGTACTTC. Translating it yields CASSSLTGAKNIQYF.

CDR3 sequence reads: CASSSRLAGGHQFF. The CDR3 DNA reads as TGTGCCAGCAGTTCCAGACTAGCGGGGGGCCATCAGTTCTTC. The rearrangement uses TRBV6-5 and TRBJ2-1; 13 bases agree with TRBD2. This CDR3 has 14 residues. V gave up 4 bases and J gave up 13 bases; unmatched junction bases: 7. Germline V gene sequence: CDR1 MNHEY, CDR2 SVGAGI.

Concerning this clone itself: The junction departs from germline at one end; a sequencing error may be responsible. This sequence joins TRBV7-9 and TRBJ2-5; 8 positions agree with TRBD1. This CDR3 has 17 amino acids. Germline CDR1 reads SEHNR; CDR2 reads FQNEAQ (reference sequence). The CDR3: CSSTQTGEVRYEETQYF. The CDR3 DNA sequence: TGTTCCAGCACCCAGACAGGGGAGGTGAGATATGAAGAGACCCAGTACTTC.

The chain couples TRBV5-1 to TRBJ2-2, with 9 bases that match TRBD2. The trim removed 3 bases at V and 6 bases at J, leaving 9 bases unmatched. Germline V CDR1 and CDR2: SGHRS, YFSETQ. This CDR3 has 16 amino acids. The CDR3 DNA is TGCGCCAGCAGCTCAAACATAGCGGGGGTTGCCGGGGAGCTGTTTTTT. It specifies CASSSNIAGVAGELFF.

The V and J genes are TRBV5-6 and TRBJ2-7; TRBD2 aligns across 7 bases. CDR1 and CDR2 (germline): SGHDT, YYEEEE. Losses at the gene ends were 0 bases for V and 5 bases for J; bases not matched to a gene: 8. The CDR3 sequence is 15 residues long. The chain's CDR3 is CASSLGGQGGNEQYF. The CDR3, as DNA: TGTGCCAGCAGCTTGGGCGGCCAGGGAGGGAACGAGCAGTACTTC.

The J gene is TRBJ1-6, the V gene TRBV4-3; tentatively, D is TRBD1 (6 bases). The CDR3 is 16 residues long. Trimming pared 4 bases from V and 4 bases from J, leaving 14 bases between. The germline CDR1 and CDR2 sequences are LGHNA and YSLEER. The CDR3 sequence: CASSLSGTPYNSPLHF. CDR3 in DNA: TGCGCCAGCAGCCTAAGCGGGACACCGTATAATTCACCCCTCCACTTT.

The chain links TRBV12-2 to TRBJ1-2; the tabulated D call, TRBD1, remains unverified against the DNA. TRBV12-2 is termed a pseudogene. The CDR3 length is 15 residues. As DNA, the CDR3 is TGTGCAAGTCGCTTGGGTCGCAGGGTTGGCTATGGCTACACCTTC. Protein sequence: CASRLGRRVGYGYTF.

The chain is built from TRBV7-2 and TRBJ1-2; D possibly corresponds to TRBD1 (5 bases). The CDR3 extends over 14 amino acids. The V end lost 5 bases, the J end lost 5 bases, and 15 bases lay between the germline ends. From germline, CDR1 is SGHTA and CDR2 FQGNSA. The CDR3 protein is CASSRRETEYGYTF. The CDR3 DNA reads as TGTGCCAGCAGCCGTCGGGAGACAGAGTATGGCTACACCTTC.

The chain employs TRBV19 and TRBJ2-7; maybe TRBD2 (7 bases). V lost 7 bases and J lost 1, with 14 bases in between. The CDR3 runs 14 residues. Germline V CDR1 and CDR2: LNHDA, SQIVND (reference sequence). For the CDR3, the DNA is TGTGCCAGTACCCCGCGGGGGCGGTCCTACGAGCAGTACTTC. This codes for CASTPRGRSYEQYF.

The CDR3 DNA reads TGTGCCAGTACTGGAAACAGGCGTCTGAACACTGAAGCTTTCTTT. Amino acids: CASTGNRRLNTEAFF. The genes are TRBV19 and TRBJ1-1, with D maybe TRBD1 (5 bases). The CDR3 length is 15 residues. V was pared by 7 bases and J by 0 bases, with 15 bases between. Germline assignment: CDR1 LNHDA and CDR2 SQIVND (reference sequence).

The gene calls are TRBV28 and TRBJ1-6; D gene ambiguous. This CDR3 has 14 amino acids. CDR1 and CDR2 (germline): MDHEN, SYDVKM. Trimming stripped 8 bases from V and 7 bases from J, with 15 bases between. This CDR3 is CASGRVLGNSPLHF. The CDR3 DNA is TGTGCCAGCGGGAGGGTACTAGGGAATTCACCCCTCCACTTT.

The chain uses TRBV6-6 and TRBJ2-5; 11 bases are shared with TRBD2. With the DNA end fitting TRBJ2-7 better, the J assignment may be wrong. The CDR3 is made up of 15 amino acids. Germline CDR1 and CDR2: MNHNY and SVGAGI (reference sequence). The CDR3 coding sequence is TGTGCCAGCAGAAAACTAGCGGGGGCCTACTACGAGCAGTACTTC. It yields the protein CASRKLAGAYYEQYF.